This TCR beta chain came from a study of blood T cell repertoires in COVID-19. Turning to the study itself: The study drew acute and convalescent COVID-19 samples from the United States, Italy and Spain. PBMCs, B-cell-depleted T cells, or T cells provided the cDNA or gDNA that made up the material.

The CDR3 is made up of 13 amino acids. The V end lost 4 bases, the J end lost 1 base, and 7 bases lay between the germline ends. Germline lookup yields CDR1 SGHTS and CDR2 YDEGEE. This clone was seen only once. As handled by the study authors: Counts of nucleated cells, estimated from reference gene primer amplification, were obtained. TCRdb's copy holds only in-frame clones and misses some; the assay was immunoSEQ multiplex PCR. For V, J and clone size, that table is used; D and trimming come from the DNA. Altogether tens of thousands of clones are present, roughly 84% being singletons, with the ten largest covering roughly 2.5%.

The sample comprised peripheral blood. The clonotype originates from a man aged 45-60 years with acute or convalescent COVID-19. This chain joins TRBV5-8 and TRBJ2-3, with D possibly TRBD1 on 5 matching bases. The CDR3 spells CASSLRGTDTQYF. CDR3 coding DNA: TGTGCCAGCAGCCTCAGGGGCACAGATACGCAGTATTTT.